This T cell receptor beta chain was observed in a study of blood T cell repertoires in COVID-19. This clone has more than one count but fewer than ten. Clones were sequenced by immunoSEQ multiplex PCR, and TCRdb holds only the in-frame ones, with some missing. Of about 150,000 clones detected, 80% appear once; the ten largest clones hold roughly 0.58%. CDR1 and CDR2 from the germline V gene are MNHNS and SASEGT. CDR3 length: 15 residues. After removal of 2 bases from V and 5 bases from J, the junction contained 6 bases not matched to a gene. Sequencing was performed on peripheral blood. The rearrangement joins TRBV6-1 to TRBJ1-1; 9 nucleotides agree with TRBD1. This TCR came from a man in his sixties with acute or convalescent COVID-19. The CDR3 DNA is TGTGCCAGCAGTGAACCGGGACAGGGAAGGACTGAAGCTTTCTTT. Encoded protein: CASSEPGQGRTEAFF.